A selection of T cell receptor beta chains follows, all from one sample in a study of cytomegalovirus exposure and HLA in healthy donors. The protocol was immunoSEQ multiplex PCR, while the TCRdb copy is restricted to in-frame clones and leaves out a portion. The data show around 120,000 clones, 9.5% seen once. Sequencing was performed on PBMCs. The source is a man aged 30 to 45 in good health and CMV-seronegative. The CDR3 runs from the conserved cysteine through the conserved F or W. Each record gives: clone size, D gene, J gene, V gene, CDR3 DNA, CDR3 protein. D genes are given only for firm matches. Clone size is not always given. Where it is, it says once, few, many or a class for expanded clones.

>few|-|TRBJ1-2|TRBV7-6
TGTGCCAGCAGCCCCAGGGAGGGTGGCTATGGCTACACCTTC
CASSPREGGYGYTF
>-|-|TRBJ2-7|TRBV5-1
TGCGCCAGCAGCGGGGAGGTTGAGCAGTACTTC
CASSGEVEQYF
>few|-|TRBJ2-7|TRBV4-1
TGCGCCAGCAGCCAGGATGGAGGGAGCTCCTACGAGCAGTACTTC
CASSQDGGSSYEQYF
>few|-|TRBJ2-3|TRBV30
TGTGCCTGGAGTACATTCGGCAGGGGGGTCACAGATACGCAGTATTTT
CAWSTFGRGVTDTQYF
>-|-|TRBJ1-2|TRBV20-1
TGCAGTGCTAGTTTGGGGAGGGGCTACACCTTC
CSASLGRGYTF
>-|-|TRBJ1-1|TRBV11-2
TGTGCCAGCAGCCAAGGGAGGGCTGAAGCTTTCTTT
CASSQGRAEAFF
>few|-|TRBJ1-3|TRBV7-2
TGTGCCAGCAGCTTAGAAGGACAGTACTCTGGAAACACCATATATTTT
CASSLEGQYSGNTIYF
>few|TRBD1|TRBJ2-7|TRBV29-1
TGCAGCGTTGATGCAGAACGACAGGGCTACGAGCAGTACTTC
CSVDAERQGYEQYF
>few|-|TRBJ2-7|TRBV19
TGTGCCAGTAGTATAGTATGGGACACGTCCTACGAGCAGTACTTC
CASSIVWDTSYEQYF
>-|TRBD2|TRBJ2-7|TRBV6-5
TGTGCCAGCAGGGGGACTAGCGGCTCCTACGAGCAGTACTTC
CASRGTSGSYEQYF
>few|-|TRBJ1-2|TRBV5-1
TGCGCCAGCAGCTTGGAAAGAGGGGAGGACTATGGCTACACCTTC
CASSLERGEDYGYTF
>-|-|TRBJ1-1|TRBV28
TGTGCCAGCAACACAGGGTGGACTGAAGCTTTCTTT
CASNTGWTEAFF
>-|TRBD1|TRBJ2-3|TRBV4-3
TGCGCCAGCAGCCATAACCCGGGACAGGGGGCAGATACGCAGTATTTT
CASSHNPGQGADTQYF
>-|-|TRBJ1-1|TRBV29-1
TGCAGCGGCCGCACACACAGGGAAGCTTTCTTT
CSGRTHREAFF
>few|TRBD1|TRBJ2-7|TRBV9
TGTGCCAGCAGCAGAACCGGGACAGGGACATACGAGCAGTACTTC
CASSRTGTGTYEQYF
>-|TRBD1|TRBJ1-1|TRBV7-9
TGTGCCAGCAGCGAGGACAGGGGGCATCAGAACACTGAAGCTTTCTTT
CASSEDRGHQNTEAFF
>few|TRBD1|TRBJ1-4|TRBV5-1
TGCGCCAGCAGCTACGGACAGGGGGCGCGTCTTGGTGGTGAAAAACTGTTTTTT
CASSYGQGARLGGEKLFF
>few|TRBD2|TRBJ2-5|TRBV5-4
TGTGCCAGCAGCGGGACTAGCGGGGGAGGCGAGTCGTACTTC
CASSGTSGGGESYF
>-|TRBD2|TRBJ2-4|TRBV19
TGTGCCAGTAGGGCTGTGGGAGGGAAAAACATTCAGTACTTC
CASRAVGGKNIQYF
>few|-|TRBJ2-7|TRBV7-2
TGTGCCAGCAGCCAGGACAGTGGAACCTACGAGCAGTACTTC
CASSQDSGTYEQYF
>few|-|TRBJ2-3|TRBV18
TGTGCCAGCTCCCTTCGGACAGCCCTCACAGATACGCAGTATTTT
CASSLRTALTDTQYF
>once|TRBD1|TRBJ2-7|TRBV14
TGTGCCAGCAGCCAGACAGGGAGCCGATCCTACGAGCAGTACTTC
CASSQTGSRSYEQYF
>-|TRBD1|TRBJ2-7|TRBV7-9
TGTGCCAGCAGCCTCGACAGGGTGGCTGAGCAGTACTTC
CASSLDRVAEQYF
>few|-|TRBJ1-2|TRBV28
TGTGCCAGCAGCTACAGGGAAAACTATGGCTACACCTTC
CASSYRENYGYTF
>-|TRBD1|TRBJ1-5|TRBV5-5
TGTGCCAGCAGCTGGTGGGGACAGGGGAAGCATCAGCCCCAGCATTTT
CASSWWGQGKHQPQHF
>few|TRBD1|TRBJ2-7|TRBV4-3
TGCGCCAGCAGCCAAGATGGGACAGGGGGGGATAGGACGGCGCAGTACTTC
CASSQDGTGGDRTAQYF
>few|-|TRBJ1-2|TRBV9
TGTGCCAGCAGGGGACTGGGCTATGGCTACACCTTC
CASRGLGYGYTF
>few|TRBD1|TRBJ2-7|TRBV7-2
TGTGCCAGCAGCCGGACAGGGGGCCACCCCTACGAGCAGTACTTC
CASSRTGGHPYEQYF
>-|TRBD1|TRBJ2-3|TRBV7-9
TGTGCCAGCAGCCCCCGGGACAGGGGAAGGCTTCTTGGCGCAGATACGCAGTATTTT
CASSPRDRGRLLGADTQYF
>-|-|TRBJ2-5|TRBV6-1
TGTGCCAGCAGTGAAGCGTCGGCGGGGCGAGTAACCCAAGAGACCCAGTACTTC
CASSEASAGRVTQETQYF
>-|-|TRBJ2-7|TRBV6-6
TGTGCCAGCAGTAGATCTGGACTACCAGGCGAGCAGTACTTC
CASSRSGLPGEQYF
>-|TRBD2|TRBJ2-7|TRBV5-6
TGTGCCAGCAGCTTGGAACTAGCGGGCTCCTACGAGCAGTACTTC
CASSLELAGSYEQYF
>few|TRBD1|TRBJ1-5|TRBV10-3
TGTGCCATCAGTGAGTCTCGAGACAGGGGCAATCAGCCCCAGCATTTT
CAISESRDRGNQPQHF
>few|-|TRBJ2-3|TRBV7-2
TGTGCCAGCAGCCCAGGGGGGAACCCGAGGGAGTATTTT
CASSPGGNPREYF
>-|TRBD1|TRBJ2-5|TRBV7-9
TGTGCCAGCTGGGGACAGGGGGGCGAGACCCAGTACTTC
CASWGQGGETQYF
>few|-|TRBJ1-5|TRBV6-5
TGTGCCAGCAGGACAGGTGACGGCAATCAGCCCCAGCATTTT
CASRTGDGNQPQHF
>few|-|TRBJ2-3|TRBV9
TGTGCCAGCAGCGTAGTGGGGGCAAGCACAGATACGCAGTATTTT
CASSVVGASTDTQYF
>-|TRBD1|TRBJ1-1|TRBV6-5
TGTGCCAGCAGTATAACAGGGGGGGCAGCTTTCTTT
CASSITGGAAFF
>few|-|TRBJ2-7|TRBV7-2
TGTGCCAGCAGCGCCGTCGGTAGTTCCTACGAGCAGTACTTC
CASSAVGSSYEQYF
>few|-|TRBJ2-3|TRBV6-5
TGTGCCAGCAGATCCGACATCGACACAGATACGCAGTATTTT
CASRSDIDTDTQYF
>-|TRBD1|TRBJ2-7|TRBV10-3
TGTGCCATCAGTGAGAGGACAGGCTCCTACGAGCAGTACTTC
CAISERTGSYEQYF
>few|-|TRBJ2-2|TRBV7-9
TGTGCCAGCAGCCAAATCAGGGTCCCCGGGGAGCTGTTTTTT
CASSQIRVPGELFF